This T cell receptor beta chain was sequenced during a study of OX40 agonist ivuxolimab in advanced cancers. Note on this clone: Antigen specificity is unknown.

This CDR3 comprises 17 residues. Germline CDR1 is MNHEY and CDR2 is SMNVEV (reference sequence). The J segment lost 1 base and the V segment lost 3 bases, leaving 9 bases of the junction unmatched. If patients had autoimmune disease history or systemic immunosuppression, they were excluded. General study points: In a subset of nonresponders, normalized T-cell clonal expansion was also low.

The repertoire was sequenced with immunoSEQ multiplex PCR; TCRdb's copy has only in-frame clones and lacks some. In the table there are 10,000 to 11,000 clones, approximately 63% of which are singletons. This clonotype was sampled from an adult with an advanced solid tumor such as melanoma, head and neck, liver or kidney cancer. V and J are TRBV27 and TRBJ2-1; TRBD2 aligns across 7 bases. The source was CD4+ or CD8+ T cells sorted from blood, collected in a trial of the OX40 agonist ivuxolimab. The DNA for the CDR3 is TGTGCCAGCAGTTTGGGGGGGTCGTTTTCATCCTACAATGAGCAGTTCTTC. This gives the protein CASSLGGSFSSYNEQFF.